The 29 T cell receptor beta chains below come from one sample, sequenced in a study of control samples from healthy donors and cancer patients. Here immunoSEQ multiplex PCR was the method, and the copy in TCRdb shows in-frame clones only, minus some. The data show 150,000 or so clones, 93% seen once. Sequenced: blood. Receptors were obtained from a man younger than 35 in good health.

This chain connects TRBV10-1 to TRBJ1-1; TRBD1 aligns across 7 bases. The CDR3 length is 13 residues. V lost 5 bases to trimming and J lost 5 bases; unmatched junction nucleotides: 5. The germline gives CDR1 WNHNN, CDR2 SYGVQD (reference sequence). The CDR3 is CASSTGEWTEAFF. CDR3 in DNA: TGCGCCAGCAGTACAGGGGAATGGACTGAAGCTTTCTTT.

The chain links TRBV19 to TRBJ2-1; TRBD2 agrees at 7 bases. Germline CDR1 LNHDA, CDR2 SQIVND (reference sequence). The CDR3 has 13 residues. Trimming took 9 bases from V and 7 from J; bases not matched to a gene: 9. The CDR3 spells CASQMGGRNEQFF. CDR3 sequence (DNA): TGTGCCAGCCAGATGGGGGGGAGGAATGAGCAGTTCTTC.

The chain carries TRBV4-1 and TRBJ1-2, with a possible D match to TRBD1 (6 bases). V was pared by 4 bases and J by 8 bases, with 29 bases between. The germline V gene encodes CDR1 MGHRA and CDR2 YSYEKL. The CDR3 length is 18 residues. The CDR3 coding sequence is TGCGCCAGCAGCCTGACTCCGGGACACCAACCATCTCTTGAAGGCTACACCTTC. Its translation: CASSLTPGHQPSLEGYTF.

The gene calls are TRBV29-1 and TRBJ2-7, with no clear D. Germline values: CDR1 SQVTM, CDR2 ANQGSEA. The CDR3 runs 13 residues. V was trimmed by 7 bases and J by 0 bases, leaving 13 bases between them. For the CDR3, the DNA is TGCAGCGGTATCGTCAGTTACTCCTACGAGCAGTACTTC. Protein product: CSGIVSYSYEQYF.

V and J are TRBV5-1 and TRBJ2-7, with 9 bases identical to TRBD1. Germline assignment: CDR1 SGHRS and CDR2 YFSETQ. V lost 4 bases and J lost 3; bases outside the gene matches: 8. The CDR3 runs 15 residues. As DNA, the CDR3 is TGCGCCAGCAGCCGGGGACAGGGCGAAATCTACGAGCAGTACTTC. Translating it yields CASSRGQGEIYEQYF.

The genes are TRBV3-1 (or the pseudogene TRBV3-2) and TRBJ2-7, with TRBD2 identical over 7 bases. Trimming took 0 bases from V and 2 from J; bases not matched to a gene: 4. The CDR3 extends over 15 amino acids. CDR1 and CDR2 from the germline V gene are LGHDT and YNNKEL (reference sequence). The CDR3 here is CASSQESGTAYEQYF. The CDR3 region has the DNA TGTGCCAGCAGCCAAGAAAGCGGGACCGCCTACGAGCAGTACTTC.

V usage is TRBV27 and J usage is TRBJ2-7; D remains unclear. The germline V gene has CDR1 MNHEY and CDR2 SMNVEV (reference sequence). With 0 bases removed from V and 4 bases from J, the gap between germline ends came to 13 bases. This CDR3 comprises 15 residues. CDR3 in amino acids: CASSLSARTRYEQYF. CDR3 in DNA: TGTGCCAGCAGTTTATCGGCCCGTACCCGTTACGAGCAGTACTTC.

The V call is TRBV7-9, the J call TRBJ2-1, with D tentatively TRBD1 (5 bases). The CDR3 has 17 residues. Germline V CDR1 and CDR2: SEHNR, FQNEAQ (reference sequence). V lost 6 bases, J lost 8 bases, and 26 bases lay in between. The CDR3 reads CASRQKSAHRRGDEQFF. CDR3 nucleotide sequence: TGTGCCAGCAGACAAAAAAGCGCACATCGTAGGGGCGATGAGCAGTTCTTC.

V and J are TRBV5-1 and TRBJ2-5, with a tentative D call TRBD2 (6 bases). The germline CDR1 and CDR2 sequences are SGHRS and YFSETQ. Trimming took 0 bases from V and 2 from J, leaving 14 bases between them. The CDR3 totals 16 residues. The CDR3 loop reads CASSLESSGEQETQYF. DNA of the CDR3: TGCGCCAGCAGCTTGGAGTCGTCGGGAGAACAAGAGACCCAGTACTTC.

The V call is TRBV4-1, the J call TRBJ2-5; no firm D call. The V and J ends lost 4 bases and 2 bases respectively, with 8 bases between them. The CDR3 has 13 residues. The V gene's germline CDR1 is MGHRA and CDR2 YSYEKL. In nucleotides, the CDR3 is TGCGCCAGCAGCCTCCCTCCTCAAGAGACCCAGTACTTC. Encoded protein: CASSLPPQETQYF.

The chain has TRBV13 and TRBJ1-4; TRBD1 is a possible D gene (5 bases). The germline V gene encodes CDR1 PRHDT and CDR2 FYEKMQ (reference sequence). Trimming pared 1 base from V and 5 bases from J, leaving 5 bases between. This CDR3 is built from 13 residues. CDR3 protein: CASSLEGNEKLFF. The CDR3 bases are TGTGCCAGCAGCTTAGAGGGGAATGAAAAACTGTTTTTT.

The count of this clone is one. The chain employs TRBV7-6 and TRBJ2-5; D remains unclear. This CDR3 is built from 12 residues. Germline V gene data show CDR1 as SGHVS and CDR2 as FNYEAQ. Trimming shortened V by 3 bases and J by 6 bases, and 8 bases separated the two germline ends. CDR3 in DNA: TGTGCCAGCAGCTTTGACGCGAAGACCCAGTACTTC. This translates into CASSFDAKTQYF.

The rearrangement uses TRBV6-1 and TRBJ2-7, with D perhaps matching TRBD1 (5 bases). V lost 0 bases and J lost 5, with 14 bases in between. Per germline, CDR1 MNHNS and CDR2 SASEGT. CDR3 length: 15 amino acids. The CDR3 region is CASSEAQGNVDEQYF. CDR3 DNA sequence: TGTGCCAGCAGTGAAGCCCAGGGTAACGTCGACGAGCAGTACTTC.

V usage is TRBV7-3 and J usage is TRBJ2-7; perhaps TRBD2 as D (5 bases). This CDR3 region has 13 residues. The germline gives CDR1 SGHTA, CDR2 FQGTGA. V was shortened by 2 bases and J by 5 bases, with 10 bases between the two germline ends. This chain's CDR3 is CASSLGRGNEQYF. CDR3 nucleotide sequence: TGTGCCAGCAGCTTAGGTAGAGGGAACGAGCAGTACTTC.

This chain uses TRBV29-1 with TRBJ1-5; 7 nucleotides align to TRBD1. Germline-derived CDR1 and CDR2 are SQVTM and ANQGSEA. The CDR3 is 13 residues long. After removal of 6 bases from V and 7 bases from J, the junction contained 9 bases not matched to a gene. CDR3 sequence: CSVRDREDQPQHF. The CDR3 DNA is TGCAGCGTGCGAGACAGGGAGGACCAGCCCCAGCATTTT.

The chain joins TRBV11-2 to TRBJ2-2; D remains ambiguous. CDR3 length equals 13 residues. The germline gives CDR1 SGHAT, CDR2 FQNNGV. V lost 7 bases, J lost 8 bases, and 14 bases lay in between. CDR3 in DNA: TGTGCCAGCACTTTATCCTGGCTGGGGGAGCTGTTTTTT. Amino acid sequence: CASTLSWLGELFF.

This chain connects TRBV5-1 to TRBJ2-3, with D perhaps matching TRBD1 (6 bases). Germline V gene lookup returns CDR1 SGHRS and CDR2 YFSETQ. V lost 4 bases, J lost 0 bases, and 15 bases lay in between. CDR3 length: 16 residues. The CDR3 loop is CASSRTASRSTDTQYF. For the CDR3, the DNA is TGCGCCAGCAGCCGGACAGCCTCCCGTAGCACAGATACGCAGTATTTT.

This chain joins TRBV14 and TRBJ2-7, with D possibly being TRBD1 or TRBD2 (6 bases each). The length of the CDR3 is 15 residues. V was clipped by 3 bases and J by 0 bases, with 12 bases between them. Germline V gene data show CDR1 as SGHDN and CDR2 as FVKESK. The CDR3 spells CASSHPGGGSYEQYF. The CDR3 DNA follows: TGTGCCAGCAGCCACCCAGGAGGGGGCTCCTACGAGCAGTACTTC. The full variable domain, in which reference TRBV14 and TRBJ2-7 provide the parts outside the CDR3, is EAGVTQFPSHSVIEKGQTVTLRCDPISGHDNLYWYRRVMGKEIKFLLHFVKESKQDESGMPNNRFLAERTGGTYSTLKVQPAELEDSGVYFCASSHPGGGSYEQYFGPGTRLTVT.

The rearrangement joins TRBV29-1 to TRBJ1-2, with 9 bases fitting TRBD1. The junction had 7 bases not matched to a gene; V was cut back by 5 bases and J by 9 bases. Germline V gene data show CDR1 as SQVTM and CDR2 as ANQGSEA. The CDR3 runs to 12 residues. The chain's CDR3 is CSVSGTGMSYTF. CDR3 nucleotides: TGCAGCGTTTCAGGGACAGGGATGAGCTACACCTTC.

The rearrangement joins TRBV4-2 to TRBJ1-2; tentatively, D is TRBD1 (5 bases). V gave up 0 bases and J gave up 4 bases, with 15 bases separating them. Germline V lookup: CDR1 LGHNA, CDR2 YNFKEQ. The CDR3 covers 16 residues. The CDR3 loop reads CASSQDRQHQLYGYTF. The CDR3 region has the DNA TGTGCCAGCAGCCAAGACCGACAGCACCAACTCTATGGCTACACCTTC.

This chain links TRBV19 with TRBJ1-2, with TRBD1 matching 8 bases. V lost 4 bases, J lost 6 bases, and 7 bases stayed unmatched. There are 14 residues in the CDR3. Germline CDR1 and CDR2: LNHDA and SQIVND (reference sequence). This CDR3 reads CASSRQGTSHGYTF. The CDR3 DNA follows: TGTGCCAGTAGTAGACAGGGGACGTCGCATGGCTACACCTTC.

V gene TRBV6-6 combines with J gene TRBJ2-3; D might be TRBD1 (5 bases). V lost 5 bases, J lost 6 bases, and 15 bases lay in between. Germline V CDR1 and CDR2: MNHNY, SVGAGI (reference sequence). The CDR3 covers 14 residues. The CDR3 here is CASSPWTTIDTQYF. The CDR3, as DNA: TGTGCCAGCAGTCCCTGGACAACCATCGATACGCAGTATTTT.

The CDR3 here is CASSPGGADTQYF. In DNA, the CDR3 is TGTGCCAGCAGCCCCGGTGGGGCAGATACGCAGTATTTT. The chain links TRBV3-1 (or the pseudogene TRBV3-2) to TRBJ2-3; D gene uncertain. The germline CDR1 and CDR2 sequences are LGHDT and YNNKEL (reference sequence). V lost 4 bases to trimming and J lost 4 bases, with 9 bases between them. There are 13 residues in the CDR3.

The V and J genes are TRBV5-4 and TRBJ2-1, with 12 bases matching TRBD1. V gave up 1 base and J gave up 7 bases; unmatched junction bases: 9. Germline-derived CDR1 and CDR2 are SGHNT and YYREEE (reference sequence). The CDR3 has 17 residues. CDR3 loop: CASSLPRDRGRGNEQFF. For the CDR3, the DNA is TGTGCCAGCAGCTTGCCCCGGGACAGGGGGCGAGGAAATGAGCAGTTCTTC.

The genes are TRBV11-3 and TRBJ2-3; D might be TRBD1 (6 bases). CDR3 length: 14 residues. CDR1 and CDR2 from the germline V gene are SGHNT and YENEEA. Trimming cost V 5 bases and J 1 base, with 10 bases left between them. The CDR3 loop is CASSPHRGTDTQYF. The CDR3 coding sequence is TGTGCCAGCAGCCCGCACAGGGGCACAGATACGCAGTATTTT.

The rearrangement joins TRBV7-9 to TRBJ2-7, with D maybe TRBD2 (6 bases). The V and J ends lost 10 bases and 4 bases respectively, with 17 bases between them. The CDR3 is 13 residues long. Germline CDR1 is SEHNR and CDR2 is FQNEAQ (reference sequence). As DNA, the CDR3 is TGTGCCACCGCGGAGGGATCCCCGTACGAGCAGTACTTC. Its protein is CATAEGSPYEQYF.

The chain recombines TRBV7-8 with TRBJ2-6; D unresolved. This CDR3 has 15 residues. The ends were cut back, 4 bases at V and 2 bases at J, with 9 bases in the middle. Germline-derived CDR1 and CDR2 are SGHVS and FQNEAQ. CDR3 nucleotide sequence: TGTGCCAGCAGCTACGTAAGGACTGGGGCCAACGTCCTGACTTTC. Translated: CASSYVRTGANVLTF.

This clone occurred once. This chain uses TRBV6-6 with TRBJ1-2, with 8 bases aligning to TRBD1. Trimming cost V 6 bases and J 0 bases; bases outside gene matches: 9. Germline CDR1 reads MNHNY; CDR2 reads SVGAGI (reference sequence). This CDR3 is 16 amino acids long. The CDR3 spells CASSIGDRGPNYGYTF. The CDR3, as DNA: TGTGCCAGCAGCATAGGAGACAGGGGCCCTAACTATGGCTACACCTTC.

The chain is built from TRBV16 and TRBJ1-4; D unresolved. Germline CDR1 is KGHSY and CDR2 is FQNENV. The CDR3 has 17 residues. The V end lost 4 bases, the J end lost 3 bases, and 18 bases lay between the germline ends. Written as DNA, the CDR3 is TGTGCCAGCAGCCGTAAGGCCTCACAGAACCCTAATGAAAAACTGTTTTTT. Translating it yields CASSRKASQNPNEKLFF.